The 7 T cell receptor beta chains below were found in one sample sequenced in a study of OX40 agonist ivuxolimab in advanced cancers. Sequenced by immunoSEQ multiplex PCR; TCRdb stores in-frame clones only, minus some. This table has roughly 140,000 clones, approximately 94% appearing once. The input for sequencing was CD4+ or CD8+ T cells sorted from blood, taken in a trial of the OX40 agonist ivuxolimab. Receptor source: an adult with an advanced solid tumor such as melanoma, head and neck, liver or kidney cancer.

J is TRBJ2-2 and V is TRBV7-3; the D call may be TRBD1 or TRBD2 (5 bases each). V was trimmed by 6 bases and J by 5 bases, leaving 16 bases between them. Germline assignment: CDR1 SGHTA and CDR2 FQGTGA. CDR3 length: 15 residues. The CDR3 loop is CASRFDSEGTGELFF. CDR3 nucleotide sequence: TGTGCCAGCAGATTTGACAGCGAGGGGACCGGGGAGCTGTTTTTT.

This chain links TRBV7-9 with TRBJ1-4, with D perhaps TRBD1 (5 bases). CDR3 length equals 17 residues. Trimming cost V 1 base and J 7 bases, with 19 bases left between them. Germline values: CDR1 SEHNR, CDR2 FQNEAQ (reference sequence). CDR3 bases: TGTGCCAGCAGCTTAGGACTTGGGCAGGGAGGGAGTGAAAAACTGTTTTTT. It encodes CASSLGLGQGGSEKLFF.

The CDR3 DNA is TGTGCCAGCAGTCCGTCGGACGGGGTCTTCACAGATACGCAGTATTTT. Amino acids: CASSPSDGVFTDTQYF. The chain combines TRBV2 with TRBJ2-3; weak D call: TRBD2 (5 bases). The CDR3 runs 16 residues. CDR1 and CDR2 from the germline V gene are SNHLY and FYNNEI. The V and J ends lost 5 bases and 2 bases respectively, with 17 bases between them.

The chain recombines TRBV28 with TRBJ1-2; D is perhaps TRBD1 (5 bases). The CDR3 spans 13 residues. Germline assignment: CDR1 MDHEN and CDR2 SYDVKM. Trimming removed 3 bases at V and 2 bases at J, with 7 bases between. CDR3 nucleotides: TGTGCCAGCAGTTTCCGGGGGAACTATGGCTACACCTTC. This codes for CASSFRGNYGYTF.

CDR3 in DNA: TGTGCCAGCAGCGCCCCGGGACTAGCCTACGAGCAGTACTTC. Residues: CASSAPGLAYEQYF. This rearrangement joins TRBV7-2 to TRBJ2-7, with 8 bases that match TRBD2. Germline V gene lookup returns CDR1 SGHTA and CDR2 FQGNSA. This CDR3 region has 14 residues. J gave up 2 bases and V 5 bases, and 5 bases lay outside the gene matches.

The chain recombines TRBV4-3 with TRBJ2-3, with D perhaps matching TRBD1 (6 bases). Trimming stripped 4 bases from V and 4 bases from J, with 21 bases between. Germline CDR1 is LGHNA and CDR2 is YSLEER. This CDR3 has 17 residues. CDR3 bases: TGCGCCAGCAGCCTATCCTCGGGCCCACAGGGACCAGATACGCAGTATTTT. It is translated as CASSLSSGPQGPDTQYF.

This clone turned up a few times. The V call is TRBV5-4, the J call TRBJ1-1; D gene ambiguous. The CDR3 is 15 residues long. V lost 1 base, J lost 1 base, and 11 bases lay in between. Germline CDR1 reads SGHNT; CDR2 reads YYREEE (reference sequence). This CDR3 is CASSLFPTPNTEAFF. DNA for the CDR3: TGTGCCAGCAGCTTGTTCCCGACACCGAACACTGAAGCTTTCTTT.